The T cell receptor beta chain under discussion was sequenced for a study of blood T cell repertoires in COVID-19. Overall study context: The analysed material was cDNA or gDNA that came from T cells, B-cell-depleted T cells, or PBMCs.

Deletions cut 1 base from V and 3 bases from J, with 6 bases between. There are 13 residues in the CDR3. Germline CDR1 SGHDN, CDR2 FVKESK. Source study methods: Amplification from reference gene primers served as the basis for estimated nucleated cell counts. Assay: immunoSEQ multiplex PCR; the TCRdb copy retains only in-frame clones and omits some. The V and J calls and clone size come from that table; D and trimming were worked out from the DNA. Of 150,000 to 200,000 clones in the sample, about 84% were seen once. Cohorts were determined from participant-reported clinical history. Among Cohort 3 donors, those recovered had two negative PCRs, clearance, or symptom resolution.

The V gene is TRBV14, the J gene TRBJ1-1; no clear D gene. This receptor was obtained from a man in his forties or fifties who had recovered from COVID-19. What was sequenced was PBMCs or T cells enriched from blood (not recorded which). The CDR3 spells CASSQGRYTEAFF. The DNA of the CDR3 is TGTGCCAGCAGCCAAGGCAGATACACTGAAGCTTTCTTT.